The 31 T cell receptor beta chains below were found in one sample sequenced in a study of cytomegalovirus exposure and HLA in healthy donors. The PCR used 60 Vbeta and 13 Jbeta primers. TCRdb's table, derived via immunoSEQ multiplex PCR, lists solely in-frame clones and lacks some. Of about 140,000 clones listed, roughly four fifths are singletons. The specimen was PBMCs. The receptor source for this set is a young man in good health and CMV-seronegative.

V usage is TRBV7-8 and J usage is TRBJ2-5; 8 positions match TRBD2. The germline V gene encodes CDR1 SGHVS and CDR2 FQNEAQ. This CDR3 is 17 amino acids long. The J segment lost 2 bases and the V segment lost 5 bases, leaving 13 bases of the junction unmatched. The CDR3 protein is CASSASGGSGAQETQYF. Here the CDR3 DNA reads TGTGCCAGCAGCGCCTCAGGTGGTAGCGGGGCACAAGAGACCCAGTACTTC.

The chain recombines TRBV2 with TRBJ1-3; unclear D gene. Trimming took 0 bases from V and 7 from J, leaving 7 bases between them. The CDR3 length is 13 residues. Germline CDR1 reads SNHLY; CDR2 reads FYNNEI. CDR3 in DNA: TGTGCCAGCAGTGAAGCGCGCTGGAACACCATATATTTT. Its protein is CASSEARWNTIYF.

A single count supports this clone. This chain connects TRBV7-6 to TRBJ2-1, with 7 bases identical to TRBD1. CDR1 and CDR2 from the germline V gene are SGHVS and FNYEAQ. V shed 6 bases, J shed 2 bases, and the junction held 10 bases outside the gene matches. This CDR3 spans 16 amino acids. Written as DNA, the CDR3 is TGTGCCAGCAGTTGGGGTGGGGGACAGCCCTACAATGAGCAGTTCTTC. It specifies CASSWGGGQPYNEQFF. The variable domain in full, completed from reference TRBV7-6 and TRBJ2-1, reads GAGVSQSPRYKVTKRGQDVALRCDPISGHVSLYWYRQALGQGPEFLTYFNYEAQQDKSGLPNDRFSAERPEGSISTLTIQRTEQRDSAMYRCASSWGGGQPYNEQFFGPGTRLTVL.

This clone was observed a handful of times. This chain uses TRBV30 with TRBJ2-3, with 8 bases lining up with TRBD1. The CDR3 loop spans 17 amino acids. Per the germline V gene, CDR1 is GTSNPN and CDR2 is SVGIG (reference sequence). CDR3 DNA sequence: TGTGCTCTCTCCAACCCCCGACAGGGGCCTTACACAGATACGCAGTATTTT. Its translation: CALSNPRQGPYTDTQYF.

J is TRBJ2-7 and V is TRBV5-1; 9 nucleotides agree with TRBD1. The junction had 7 bases not matched to a gene; V was cut back by 5 bases and J by 4 bases. The germline V gene encodes CDR1 SGHRS and CDR2 YFSETQ. CDR3 size: 14 residues. The CDR3 sequence is CASSPTGGEYEQYF. The CDR3 DNA is TGCGCCAGCAGTCCGACAGGGGGAGAGTACGAGCAGTACTTC.

This clone was found once. The chain links TRBV7-8 to TRBJ2-5; 9 nucleotides agree with TRBD2. The CDR3 length is 15 residues. Losses at the gene ends were 5 bases for V and 0 bases for J; bases not matched to a gene: 4. Germline-derived CDR1 and CDR2 are SGHVS and FQNEAQ. This CDR3 is CASSHLAGNQETQYF. CDR3 sequence (DNA): TGTGCCAGCAGCCATCTAGCGGGGAACCAAGAGACCCAGTACTTC.

The chain uses TRBV6-1 and TRBJ2-1, with 11 positions matching TRBD2. The junction had 4 bases not matched to a gene; V was cut back by 6 bases and J by 3 bases. From germline, CDR1 is MNHNS and CDR2 SASEGT. This CDR3 region has 15 residues. The CDR3 DNA reads as TGTGCCAGCAGCTCCGGGACTAGCGGCTACAATGAGCAGTTCTTC. Its protein is CASSSGTSGYNEQFF.

The genes are TRBV27 and TRBJ2-7, with 9 bases aligning to TRBD2. The CDR3 covers 14 residues. Per the germline V gene, CDR1 is MNHEY and CDR2 is SMNVEV (reference sequence). Germline trimming cut 5 bases from V and 9 bases from J; bases unmatched to any gene: 11. CDR3 amino acids: CASSPLAGSLVQYF. The CDR3, as DNA: TGTGCCAGCAGTCCACTAGCGGGCTCGTTGGTGCAGTACTTC.

V and J are TRBV10-3 and TRBJ2-2, with TRBD2 identical over 8 bases. CDR1 is ENHRY and CDR2 is SYGVKD in the germline V gene. V was clipped by 2 bases and J by 0 bases; unmatched bases: 2. This CDR3 is 16 amino acids long. CDR3 coding DNA: TGTGCCATCAGTGAGCCGGGACTAGCGAACACCGGGGAGCTGTTTTTT. This translates into CAISEPGLANTGELFF.

This clone has at least ten counts. V is TRBV25-1 and J is TRBJ2-3; D unclear. Trimming removed 3 bases from V and 0 bases from J, with 13 bases in between. Germline V gives CDR1 MGHDK, CDR2 SYGVNS. CDR3 size: 16 residues. The CDR3 DNA reads as TGTGCCAGCAGTGACCGTCCCCTTTCTAGCACAGATACGCAGTATTTT. It encodes CASSDRPLSSTDTQYF. The full variable domain, rest sourced from reference TRBV25-1 and TRBJ2-3, is EADIYQTPRYLVIGTGKKITLECSQTMGHDKMYWYQQDPGMELHLIHYSYGVNSTEKGDLSSESTVSRIRTEHFPLTLESARPSHTSQYLCASSDRPLSSTDTQYFGPGTRLTVL.

This clone came up a few times. V is TRBV5-1 and J is TRBJ2-5; TRBD2 aligns across 7 bases. The V and J ends lost 0 bases and 1 base, in that order; junction bases with no gene match: 9. Germline assignment: CDR1 SGHRS and CDR2 YFSETQ. CDR3 size: 17 residues. The CDR3: CASSLGLASLIQETQYF. The DNA of the CDR3 is TGCGCCAGCAGCTTGGGACTAGCCTCACTCATCCAAGAGACCCAGTACTTC.

The chain links TRBV11-2 to TRBJ2-5; D is perhaps TRBD2 (6 bases). The CDR3 length is 16 residues. In germline, CDR1 is SGHAT, CDR2 FQNNGV. The ends were cut back, 1 base at V and 5 bases at J, with 17 bases in the middle. This chain's CDR3 is CASSLVIHPGGETQYF. Here the CDR3 DNA reads TGTGCCAGCAGCTTAGTTATTCACCCCGGAGGGGAGACCCAGTACTTC.

This sequence joins TRBV30 and TRBJ2-5; D might be TRBD2 (5 bases). The CDR3 length is 13 residues. V lost 6 bases to trimming and J lost 2 bases, with 13 bases between them. CDR1 is GTSNPN and CDR2 is SVGIG in the germline V gene (reference sequence). As DNA, the CDR3 is TGTGCCTGCCACCCGGACTCACAAGAGACCCAGTACTTC. Protein product: CACHPDSQETQYF.

The genes are TRBV19 and TRBJ1-4; possible D gene TRBD1, 6 bases. This CDR3 region has 15 residues. Per the germline V gene, CDR1 is LNHDA and CDR2 is SQIVND (reference sequence). Trimming stripped 5 bases from V and 3 bases from J, with 13 bases between. The DNA of the CDR3 is TGTGCCAGTAGTCCCCCGGACAGACCTAATGAAAAACTGTTTTTT. This sequence encodes CASSPPDRPNEKLFF.

This sequence joins TRBV28 and TRBJ1-2; 7 bases map to TRBD1. Trimming cost V 6 bases and J 4 bases; bases outside gene matches: 11. Germline CDR1 is MDHEN and CDR2 is SYDVKM. The CDR3 is 15 residues long. This CDR3 is CASRPRQGVSYGYTF. CDR3 sequence (DNA): TGTGCCAGCAGACCGAGACAGGGAGTAAGCTATGGCTACACCTTC.

This clone appeared a few times. The genes are TRBV19 and TRBJ2-6; 7 bases agree with TRBD1. V trimming: 0 bases; J trimming: 0 bases; junction bases outside the gene matches: 5. Germline values: CDR1 LNHDA, CDR2 SQIVND (reference sequence). The CDR3 covers 18 residues. The CDR3 sequence: CASSIEGGLHSGANVLTF. The CDR3 DNA sequence: TGTGCCAGTAGTATAGAAGGGGGCTTACACTCTGGGGCCAACGTCCTGACTTTC.

CDR3 bases: TGTGCCAGCAGCGCACAGGGCTCTGGCTACACCTTC. Translated: CASSAQGSGYTF. The V and J genes are TRBV9 and TRBJ1-2, with TRBD1 as a possible D gene (6 bases). CDR3 length equals 12 residues. Germline CDR1 SGDLS, CDR2 YYNGEE. V was trimmed by 3 bases and J by 7 bases, leaving 10 bases between them.

This clone was counted a few times. This rearrangement joins TRBV11-3 to TRBJ1-2; the match to TRBD1 covers 10 bases. The CDR3 covers 17 residues. V was clipped by 5 bases and J by 5 bases; unmatched bases: 14. Looked up from germline, CDR1 is SGHNT and CDR2 is YENEEA. CDR3 in DNA: TGTGCCAGCAGCGACCGGGACAGGGGCTTAGTTCGTTATGGCTACACCTTC. It codes for CASSDRDRGLVRYGYTF.

The chain uses TRBV4-1 and TRBJ2-7; D is uncertain. Between the trimmed V and J ends, which lost 1 base and 2 bases, there was a span of 15 bases. This CDR3 region has 16 residues. Germline assignment: CDR1 MGHRA and CDR2 YSYEKL. In DNA form, the CDR3 reads TGCGCCAGCAGCCAAGTTAGCACCCGAGGCGCCTACGAGCAGTACTTC. The encoded protein is CASSQVSTRGAYEQYF.

The J gene is TRBJ1-2, the V gene TRBV7-2, with D hard to call. CDR3 length equals 16 residues. V was shortened by 2 bases and J by 1 base, with 14 bases between the two germline ends. Germline loops: CDR1 SGHTA, CDR2 FQGNSA. The CDR3 sequence: CASSLSGGGVNYGYTF. CDR3 DNA sequence: TGTGCCAGCAGCTTATCGGGAGGCGGAGTTAACTATGGCTACACCTTC.

This chain links TRBV19 with TRBJ2-7, with D perhaps TRBD2 (5 bases). CDR1 and CDR2 from the germline V gene are LNHDA and SQIVND (reference sequence). The V and J ends lost 3 bases and 0 bases respectively, with 12 bases between them. The CDR3 has 15 residues. CDR3 loop: CASSMAGASSYEQYF. For the CDR3, the DNA is TGTGCCAGTAGTATGGCGGGCGCCAGCTCCTACGAGCAGTACTTC.

V usage is TRBV9 and J usage is TRBJ2-7; TRBD1 might be the D (5 bases). This CDR3 region has 12 residues. V lost 4 bases and J 6 bases, leaving 11 bases between the germline ends. Germline values: CDR1 SGDLS, CDR2 YYNGEE. CDR3 in amino acids: CASSPGWGEQYF. The DNA of the CDR3 is TGTGCCAGCAGCCCAGGGTGGGGCGAGCAGTACTTC.

This clone came up once. CDR3 in DNA: TGTGCCAGCAGCTTAGGGTTCCGTAGCTCCTACGAGCAGTACTTC. Translation gives CASSLGFRSSYEQYF. The chain has TRBV11-1 and TRBJ2-7; unclear D gene. The CDR3 runs to 15 residues. Germline V gene data show CDR1 as SGHAT and CDR2 as FQDESV (reference sequence). Trimming cost V 1 base and J 0 bases, with 10 bases left between them.

In this sample, this clone turned up a few times. The rearrangement links TRBV4-1 to TRBJ1-3; TRBD1 is a possible D gene (6 bases). V was clipped by 0 bases and J by 2 bases, with 14 bases between them. The germline CDR1 and CDR2 sequences are MGHRA and YSYEKL. This CDR3 is built from 17 residues. CDR3 residues: CASSQDVQGSPGNTIYF. The CDR3 DNA follows: TGCGCCAGCAGCCAAGATGTACAGGGTTCGCCTGGAAACACCATATATTTT.

The chain recombines TRBV28 with TRBJ2-3; the match to TRBD1 covers 10 bases. Trimming removed 6 bases from V and 5 bases from J; junction bases left unmatched: 8. Germline lookup yields CDR1 MDHEN and CDR2 SYDVKM. The CDR3 totals 15 residues. This CDR3 reads CASRPGQGHIDTQYF. CDR3 bases: TGTGCCAGCAGACCGGGACAGGGGCACATAGATACGCAGTATTTT. The full variable domain, rest sourced from reference TRBV28 and TRBJ2-3, is DVKVTQSSRYLVKRTGEKVFLECVQDMDHENMFWYRQDPGLGLRLIYFSYDVKMKEKGDIPEGYSVSREKKERFSLILESASTNQTSMYLCASRPGQGHIDTQYFGPGTRLTVL.

This chain joins TRBV4-1 and TRBJ2-1, with 7 bases fitting TRBD2. Germline values: CDR1 MGHRA, CDR2 YSYEKL. This CDR3 is 19 amino acids long. The V and J ends lost 0 bases and 9 bases, in that order; junction bases with no gene match: 20. The chain's CDR3 is CASSQERRGAGRPSIEQFF. The CDR3 DNA reads TGCGCCAGCAGCCAAGAAAGGAGGGGAGCGGGAAGGCCTTCAATTGAGCAGTTCTTC.

In this sample, this clone turned up once. V and J are TRBV4-3 and TRBJ1-3; D not certain. The CDR3 consists of 16 residues. Germline loops: CDR1 LGHNA, CDR2 YSLEER. V was clipped by 3 bases and J by 0 bases, with 12 bases between them. CDR3 DNA: TGCGCCAGCAGCCAGCAGGTTTCTATCTCTGGAAACACCATATATTTT. It encodes CASSQQVSISGNTIYF.

The chain employs TRBV5-4 and TRBJ2-3; 13 nucleotides align to TRBD2. The CDR3 extends over 15 amino acids. J gave up 6 bases and V 1 base, and 2 bases lay outside the gene matches. Germline assignment: CDR1 SGHNT and CDR2 YYREEE (reference sequence). The CDR3 nucleotides are TGTGCCAGCAGCTTGAAGGGACTAGCGGGGGATACGCAGTATTTT. This sequence encodes CASSLKGLAGDTQYF.

The rearrangement uses TRBV6-5 and TRBJ2-3, with 10 nucleotides matching TRBD2. The CDR3 has 15 amino acids. Germline V gene lookup returns CDR1 MNHEY and CDR2 SVGAGI. Trimming took 6 bases from V and 4 from J; bases not matched to a gene: 7. CDR3 amino acids: CASSSGTSEPDTQYF. In DNA, the CDR3 is TGTGCCAGCAGCAGCGGGACTAGCGAACCAGATACGCAGTATTTT.

This rearrangement joins TRBV5-4 to TRBJ2-1; D is perhaps TRBD2 (5 bases). Trimming cost V 0 bases and J 5 bases, with 15 bases left between them. CDR3 length equals 16 residues. CDR1 is SGHNT and CDR2 is YYREEE in the germline V gene (reference sequence). CDR3 in amino acids: CASSLEGEAADNEQFF. Here the CDR3 DNA reads TGTGCCAGCAGCTTGGAGGGAGAGGCCGCAGACAATGAGCAGTTCTTC.

Only a few counts were recorded for this clone. The rearrangement joins TRBV5-1 to TRBJ2-7; a weak D match, TRBD2 (6 bases). The CDR3 length is 14 residues. Between the trimmed V and J ends, which lost 4 bases and 6 bases, there was a span of 17 bases. Germline-derived CDR1 and CDR2 are SGHRS and YFSETQ. The CDR3, as DNA: TGCGCCAGCAGCCTGACTAGTTCTTCATCCGAGCAGTACTTC. Translation: CASSLTSSSSEQYF. Together with reference TRBV5-1 and TRBJ2-7, the CDR3 gives the full variable domain: KAGVTQTPRYLIKTRGQQVTLSCSPISGHRSVSWYQQTPGQGLQFLFEYFSETQRNKGNFPGRFSGRQFSNSRSEMNVSTLELGDSALYLCASSLTSSSSEQYFGPGTRLTVT.